The sequence of this T cell receptor (beta chain) was determined in a study of blood T cells in healthy people across ages. Study-level findings and limits: It was found that TCR beta diversity correlated strongly with the percentage of naive T cells.

Primed by a sample-barcoded 5' primer and a J-beta primer mix, a second PCR proceeded for about 6 to 11 cycles. Each cDNA was tagged by a template-switch adaptor containing 12 random nucleotides. TCRdb reanalysed the 5' RACE reads using MiXCR and keeps one entry per CDR3 protein. The table includes around 670,000 distinct CDR3 sequences, roughly 31% detected once. Comment on this clonotype: What it recognizes is unknown.

Germline V CDR1 and CDR2: GTSNPN, SVGIG (reference sequence). Losses at the gene ends were 1 base for V and 6 bases for J; bases not matched to a gene: 15. This CDR3 is built from 17 residues. This sequence was found in an elderly woman in good health. V gene TRBV30 combines with J gene TRBJ1-1, with TRBD1 matching 9 bases. The material sequenced was blood. The CDR3 coding sequence is TGTGCCTGGAGTGGAGAGGACAGGGGACTAGTATCTTCTGAAGCTTTCTTT. It translates to CAWSGEDRGLVSSEAFF.